The 22 T cell receptor beta chains presented below share a single source sample, sequenced in a study of blood T cell repertoires in COVID-19 (dated by TCRdb to 2020 to 2022). Libraries came from the immunoSEQ multiplex PCR assay. TCRdb re-hosts the immuneACCESS table, in-frame sequences only. Its copies lack some clones; in the studies checked, an unresolved V gene accounts for under half of them, and the cause for the rest is not known. The sample data list under 300,000 clones, and 65% to 90% of these were observed just once. Together, the top ten hold about 14% of the sample. The sequenced material came from peripheral blood. These receptors all come from a human donor in a cohort sampled during active COVID-19.

V and J are TRBV10-3 and TRBJ2-7; perhaps TRBD2 as D (5 bases). Between the trimmed V and J ends, which lost 7 bases and 0 bases, there was a span of 13 bases. This CDR3 region has 14 residues. Germline V gives CDR1 ENHRY, CDR2 SYGVKD. The DNA for the CDR3 is TGTGCCATCATGAGGGATGGTTACTCCTACGAGCAGTACTTC. Translation: CAIMRDGYSYEQYF.

The chain uses TRBV11-2 and TRBJ1-2, with D perhaps TRBD1 (6 bases). Trimming cost V 5 bases and J 2 bases, with 9 bases left between them. The germline CDR1 and CDR2 sequences are SGHAT and FQNNGV. This CDR3 has 13 amino acids. In nucleotides, the CDR3 is TGTGCCAGCAGCCAAGGACAGAACTATGGCTACACCTTC. Protein: CASSQGQNYGYTF.

The chain recombines TRBV29-1 with TRBJ2-1; maybe TRBD2 (6 bases). This CDR3 has 14 residues. V gave up 8 bases and J gave up 4 bases, with 18 bases separating them. CDR1 is SQVTM and CDR2 is ANQGSEA in the germline V gene. The CDR3 region has the DNA TGCAGCCACGGGGGACTGGGAACTTACAATGAGCAGTTCTTC. Its translation: CSHGGLGTYNEQFF.

The chain is built from TRBV7-2 and TRBJ2-5; possibly TRBD2 for D (5 bases). Germline loops: CDR1 SGHTA, CDR2 FQGNSA. This CDR3 comprises 14 residues. V lost 5 bases to trimming and J lost 2 bases, with 12 bases between them. CDR3 in amino acids: CASSPSRGQETQYF. The CDR3 DNA sequence: TGTGCCAGCAGCCCCAGTCGGGGTCAAGAGACCCAGTACTTC.

This clone has only a few counts. The chain joins TRBV5-4 to TRBJ2-5, with 12 positions matching TRBD2. Trimming removed 4 bases from V and 1 base from J; junction bases left unmatched: 2. Germline CDR1 and CDR2: SGHNT and YYREEE (reference sequence). The CDR3 covers 15 residues. The CDR3 reads CASSTTSGGQETQYF. The CDR3 nucleotides read TGTGCCAGCAGCACGACTAGCGGGGGCCAAGAGACCCAGTACTTC.

V is TRBV5-1 and J is TRBJ2-2, with a weak D call TRBD1 (7 bases). Per germline, CDR1 SGHRS and CDR2 YFSETQ. The CDR3 has 15 residues. V was trimmed by 0 bases and J by 6 bases, leaving 12 bases between them. The CDR3 spells CASSLGQGGPGELFF. CDR3 in DNA: TGCGCCAGCAGCTTGGGACAGGGAGGACCCGGGGAGCTGTTTTTT.

This clone came up many times. The V gene is TRBV25-1, the J gene TRBJ1-2, with D maybe TRBD1 (5 bases). The V gene's germline CDR1 is MGHDK and CDR2 SYGVNS. Trimming stripped 5 bases from V and 4 bases from J, with 14 bases between. The CDR3 length is 14 residues. DNA of the CDR3: TGTGCCAGCAGTTCCCAGGGTTTTAGCTATGGCTACACCTTC. Translation: CASSSQGFSYGYTF.

The genes are TRBV27 and TRBJ1-4, with a possible D match to TRBD1 (5 bases). The CDR3 spans 14 residues. V dropped 6 bases and J dropped 5 bases, with 13 bases sitting between them. Germline V lookup: CDR1 MNHEY, CDR2 SMNVEV (reference sequence). CDR3 DNA sequence: TGTGCCAGCAGCTCCTGGGGGGGAAATGAAAAACTGTTTTTT. Translated, it gives CASSSWGGNEKLFF.

This chain uses TRBV5-1 with TRBJ2-1; 10 bases align to TRBD2. The germline CDR1 and CDR2 sequences are SGHRS and YFSETQ. The junction had 9 bases not matched to a gene; V was cut back by 4 bases and J by 5 bases. The CDR3 has 16 amino acids. CDR3 bases: TGCGCCAGCAGCGTTCGTTCGGGACTAGCGAACAATGAGCAGTTCTTC. It specifies CASSVRSGLANNEQFF.

V is TRBV19 and J is TRBJ2-2; D unresolved. The CDR3 is made up of 16 amino acids. CDR1 is LNHDA and CDR2 is SQIVND in the germline V gene (reference sequence). Trimming removed 3 bases from V and 6 bases from J, with 17 bases in between. The CDR3 region is CASSMAVLSQAGELFF. The DNA of the CDR3 is TGTGCCAGTAGTATGGCCGTCCTCAGTCAAGCCGGGGAGCTGTTTTTT.

This clone was seen only once. V usage is TRBV7-6 and J usage is TRBJ2-3; D not certain. V dropped 3 bases and J dropped 4 bases, with 23 bases sitting between them. The CDR3 extends over 18 amino acids. Per germline, CDR1 SGHVS and CDR2 FNYEAQ. The CDR3 spells CASSFFSYQQEVADTQYF. CDR3 nucleotides: TGTGCCAGCAGCTTTTTTTCCTACCAGCAGGAAGTGGCAGATACGCAGTATTTT.

The rearrangement joins TRBV3-1 (or the pseudogene TRBV3-2) to TRBJ2-2, with TRBD2 matching 11 bases. V lost 0 bases, J lost 6 bases, and 12 bases stayed unmatched. The CDR3 spans 19 residues. Germline CDR1 and CDR2: LGHDT and YNNKEL (reference sequence). The CDR3 coding sequence is TGTGCCAGCAGCCAAGAAGTCTTACTAGCGGGAGAGGATCCCGGGGAGCTGTTTTTT. Translation: CASSQEVLLAGEDPGELFF.

This clone was observed a single time. This chain connects TRBV19 to TRBJ2-2; D may be TRBD1 (6 bases). Trimming took off 4 bases at V and 4 bases at J, with 10 bases between the two ends. This CDR3 contains 14 residues. Germline V gene data show CDR1 as LNHDA and CDR2 as SQIVND (reference sequence). The CDR3 loop is CASSSDRITGELFF. As DNA, the CDR3 is TGTGCCAGTAGTAGCGACAGGATCACCGGGGAGCTGTTTTTT. Supplemented by reference TRBV19 and TRBJ2-2, the full variable domain reads DGGITQSPKYLFRKEGQNVTLSCEQNLNHDAMYWYRQDPGQGLRLIYYSQIVNDFQKGDIAEGYSVSREKKESFPLTVTSAQKNPTAFYLCASSSDRITGELFFGEGSRLTVL.

CDR3 nucleotide sequence: TGCGCCAGCAGCTTGTCCATTTCCAGGGTAAATGAGCAGTTCTTC. This encodes CASSLSISRVNEQFF. The rearrangement links TRBV5-1 to TRBJ2-1; a weak D match, TRBD1 (5 bases). Germline V gene lookup returns CDR1 SGHRS and CDR2 YFSETQ. The V end lost 1 base, the J end lost 7 bases, and 15 bases lay between the germline ends. The CDR3 length is 15 residues.

The chain recombines TRBV3-1 (or the pseudogene TRBV3-2) with TRBJ1-6; unclear D gene. Trimming cost V 3 bases and J 9 bases, with 12 bases left between them. The CDR3 runs to 14 residues. Germline CDR1 reads LGHDT; CDR2 reads YNNKEL (reference sequence). This chain's CDR3 is CASSQGSSRSPLHF. The CDR3 DNA follows: TGTGCCAGCAGCCAGGGCTCATCACGTTCACCCCTCCACTTT.

The gene calls are TRBV5-1 and TRBJ2-2; 13 bases align to TRBD2. The junction had 2 bases not matched to a gene; V was cut back by 2 bases and J by 4 bases. The CDR3 contains 16 residues. The V gene's germline CDR1 is SGHRS and CDR2 YFSETQ. CDR3 loop: CASSFTSGRGTGELFF. CDR3 sequence (DNA): TGCGCCAGCAGCTTCACTAGCGGGAGGGGCACCGGGGAGCTGTTTTTT.

The chain has TRBV3-1 (or the pseudogene TRBV3-2) and TRBJ1-1; 8 bases are a match to TRBD1. Germline CDR1 reads LGHDT; CDR2 reads YNNKEL (reference sequence). The CDR3 covers 12 residues. V gave up 4 bases and J gave up 11 bases; unmatched junction bases: 6. The CDR3 DNA is TGTGCCAGCAGCCCCAGTGACAGGGGTGCTTTCTTT. It translates to CASSPSDRGAFF.

This clone occurred once. The V call is TRBV11-2, the J call TRBJ1-1; TRBD1 might be the D (5 bases). Germline-derived CDR1 and CDR2 are SGHAT and FQNNGV. V was trimmed by 5 bases and J by 6 bases, leaving 16 bases between them. CDR3 length equals 14 residues. The CDR3 here is CASSSSRGQSEAFF. The CDR3 region has the DNA TGTGCCAGCAGCAGCTCAAGGGGCCAATCTGAAGCTTTCTTT.

J is TRBJ2-3 and V is TRBV5-4; maybe TRBD2 (6 bases). With 0 bases removed from V and 4 bases from J, the gap between germline ends came to 9 bases. In germline, CDR1 is SGHNT, CDR2 YYREEE (reference sequence). The CDR3 has 14 residues. For the CDR3, the DNA is TGTGCCAGCAGCTTGGCGGGAGCCTCAGATACGCAGTATTTT. This codes for CASSLAGASDTQYF. Based on the CDR3 plus reference TRBV5-4 and TRBJ2-3, the full variable domain is ETGVTQSPTHLIKTRGQQVTLRCSSQSGHNTVSWYQQALGQGPQFIFQYYREEENGRGNFPPRFSGLQFPNYSSELNVNALELDDSALYLCASSLAGASDTQYFGPGTRLTVL.

The chain combines TRBV4-1 with TRBJ2-5; TRBD2 agrees at 11 bases. The germline gives CDR1 MGHRA, CDR2 YSYEKL. CDR3 size: 15 residues. After removal of 5 bases from V and 4 bases from J, the junction contained 6 bases not matched to a gene. The CDR3 spells CASSSGTSGSETQYF. The CDR3 region has the DNA TGCGCCAGCAGCTCCGGGACTAGCGGTTCAGAGACCCAGTACTTC.

The chain combines TRBV12-3 or TRBV12-4 with TRBJ1-6; no reliable D call. The CDR3 is 13 amino acids. Trimming pared 1 base from V and 10 bases from J, leaving 8 bases between. CDR3 protein: CASSLEGDSPLHF. The CDR3 coding sequence is TGTGCCAGCAGTTTAGAGGGAGACTCACCCCTCCACTTT.

The chain has TRBV19 and TRBJ2-7; 13 bases fit TRBD2. Germline CDR1 reads LNHDA; CDR2 reads SQIVND (reference sequence). V was pared by 3 bases and J by 7 bases, with 6 bases of the junction left unmatched. The CDR3 is 15 amino acids. The CDR3 reads CASSIQLAGGPEQYF. The CDR3 DNA sequence: TGTGCCAGTAGTATCCAACTAGCGGGAGGGCCTGAGCAGTACTTC.